Presented here are 3 T cell receptor beta chains from one specimen sequenced in a study of human T cells and chemical hapten exposure (dated by TCRdb to 2020 to 2022). Read against the paper, the sample's time point label means: healthy volunteer bleed at 2 weeks. Unfractionated whole blood was collected in Tempus Blood RNA tubes, and total RNA was extracted from that blood. The library came from RACE. Sequencing was carried out with a NextSeq 500. TCRdb trimmed public reads at Q25 via fastp, called clones via MiXCR and kept in-frame beta chains. Entries are consolidated by CDR3 protein sequence, retaining the most common genes and DNA. The table for this sample lists about 130,000 distinct CDR3 sequences; approximately 9.5% of them were counted only once. The ten largest clones add up to approximately 2% of the sample. Material for sequencing was whole blood. The receptors come from a male donor in good health. Some clones in this sample may be carry-over from other donors' samples.

This clonotype turned up a few times. The rearrangement uses TRBV27 and TRBJ2-1; 8 bases fit TRBD2. CDR1 and CDR2 from the germline V gene are MNHEY and SMNVEV (reference sequence). Trimming took 3 bases from V and 5 from J; bases not matched to a gene: 12. This CDR3 has 17 amino acids. The DNA for the CDR3 is TGTGCCAGCAGTTTCCCTTCCCCGGGAGGGCCTAACAATGAGCAGTTCTTC. Protein: CASSFPSPGGPNNEQFF.

This sequence joins TRBV7-8 and TRBJ2-1, with 8 bases aligning to TRBD2. Trimming at V came to 5 bases and at J to 1 base, leaving 7 bases not matched to a gene. From germline, CDR1 is SGHVS and CDR2 FQNEAQ. The CDR3 extends over 16 amino acids. The CDR3 loop is CASSPDSGMSYNEQFF. Written as DNA, the CDR3 is TGTGCCAGCAGCCCAGATAGCGGGATGTCCTACAATGAGCAGTTCTTC.

This clonotype was picked up a small number of times. DNA of the CDR3: TGTGCCAGTAGCAATCCGAGGGGCCTCGAAGAAAAACTGTTTTTT. Protein sequence: CASSNPRGLEEKLFF. This sequence joins TRBV19 and TRBJ1-4, with a weak D call TRBD1 (5 bases). Germline assignment: CDR1 LNHDA and CDR2 SQIVND (reference sequence). This CDR3 contains 15 residues. The germline V and J ends were trimmed by 6 bases and 8 bases, with 19 bases remaining between them.